Listed below are T cell receptor beta chains from one sample, sequenced in a study of blood T cell repertoires in COVID-19. The method was immunoSEQ multiplex PCR; TCRdb's version includes in-frame clones alone and lacks a portion of them. The sample contains hundreds of thousands of clones, over 80% of which appear only once. The sample was PBMCs or T cells enriched from blood (not recorded which). These receptors came from a woman under 30 who had recovered from COVID-19. Both conserved end residues are part of each CDR3. D genes are given only for firm matches. Only part of the rows carry a size: once, few, many, or a class if the clone is expanded.

j_call: TRBJ2-7; v_call: TRBV5-1; d_call: .; clone_size: once; cdr3_length: 14; cdr3_nt: TGCGCCAGCAGCCCGGTAGAGGGCGGCAACGAGCAGTACTTC; cdr3_aa: CASSPVEGGNEQYF
j_call: TRBJ1-2; v_call: TRBV19; d_call: TRBD1; clone_size: .; cdr3_length: 15; cdr3_nt: TGTGCCAGTAGTATTCGCCGGGACAGCATCTATGGCTACACCTTC; cdr3_aa: CASSIRRDSIYGYTF
j_call: TRBJ1-1; v_call: TRBV19; d_call: .; clone_size: .; cdr3_length: 14; cdr3_nt: TGTGCCAGTAGTATAGTACAGGGTGGCACTGAAGCTTTCTTT; cdr3_aa: CASSIVQGGTEAFF
j_call: TRBJ1-2; v_call: TRBV6-5; d_call: .; clone_size: .; cdr3_length: 15; cdr3_nt: TGTGCCAGCAAGGGGTTAAGGGGATCTAACTATGGCTACACCTTC; cdr3_aa: CASKGLRGSNYGYTF
j_call: TRBJ1-4; v_call: TRBV19; d_call: .; clone_size: .; cdr3_length: 13; cdr3_nt: TGTGCCAGTACCGGTACAGGGTATGAAAAACTGTTTTTT; cdr3_aa: CASTGTGYEKLFF
j_call: TRBJ2-7; v_call: TRBV6-5; d_call: TRBD1; clone_size: .; cdr3_length: 13; cdr3_nt: TGTGCCAGCAGGAGACAGGGTGACTACGAGCAGTACTTC; cdr3_aa: CASRRQGDYEQYF
j_call: TRBJ2-7; v_call: TRBV29-1; d_call: .; clone_size: .; cdr3_length: 12; cdr3_nt: TGCAGCGCTGCTACTCTCCGCAACGAGCAGTACTTC; cdr3_aa: CSAATLRNEQYF
j_call: TRBJ1-1; v_call: TRBV29-1; d_call: .; clone_size: .; cdr3_length: 11; cdr3_nt: TGCAGCGTTCTCGACATGTCGTTAGCTTTCTTT; cdr3_aa: CSVLDMSLAFF
j_call: TRBJ1-2; v_call: TRBV4-1; d_call: .; clone_size: .; cdr3_length: 15; cdr3_nt: TGCGCCAGCAGCCAAGATCCCAGGGTTAACTATGGCTACACCTTC; cdr3_aa: CASSQDPRVNYGYTF
j_call: TRBJ2-1; v_call: TRBV11-2; d_call: TRBD2; clone_size: .; cdr3_length: 15; cdr3_nt: TGTGCCAGCAGCTTAAGGGGTAGCGGGGGCGGGGAGCAGTTCTTC; cdr3_aa: CASSLRGSGGGEQFF
j_call: TRBJ1-5; v_call: TRBV2; d_call: TRBD1; clone_size: .; cdr3_length: 15; cdr3_nt: TGTGCCAGCACCACGGGACAGCTAATCAATCAGCCCCAGCATTTT; cdr3_aa: CASTTGQLINQPQHF
j_call: TRBJ2-1; v_call: TRBV5-8; d_call: TRBD2; clone_size: .; cdr3_length: 15; cdr3_nt: TGTGCCAGCAGGGGGAGGGACCCCTCCTACAATGAGCAGTTCTTC; cdr3_aa: CASRGRDPSYNEQFF
j_call: TRBJ1-5; v_call: TRBV11-2; d_call: TRBD1; clone_size: few; cdr3_length: 16; cdr3_nt: TGTGCCAGCAGCACGGGGGGACAGGGGGCAGGTCAGCCCCAGCATTTT; cdr3_aa: CASSTGGQGAGQPQHF
j_call: TRBJ2-2; v_call: TRBV4-3; d_call: TRBD1; clone_size: .; cdr3_length: 16; cdr3_nt: TGCGCCAGCAGCCGAGGGCCCCAGGGGGCTTCGGGGGAGCTGTTTTTT; cdr3_aa: CASSRGPQGASGELFF
j_call: TRBJ2-7; v_call: TRBV19; d_call: TRBD1; clone_size: .; cdr3_length: 14; cdr3_nt: TGTGCCAGTAGTCCTATAGACAGGGGGTACGAGCAGTACTTC; cdr3_aa: CASSPIDRGYEQYF
j_call: TRBJ1-1; v_call: TRBV4-2; d_call: TRBD1; clone_size: .; cdr3_length: 17; cdr3_nt: TGTGCCAGCAGCCAAGATGGGGCGGACAGGGGAAAAACTGAAGCTTTCTTT; cdr3_aa: CASSQDGADRGKTEAFF
j_call: TRBJ2-1; v_call: TRBV7-8; d_call: .; clone_size: .; cdr3_length: 13; cdr3_nt: TGTGCCAGCAGCTTAGCGGCAACGCGGGAGCAGTTCTTC; cdr3_aa: CASSLAATREQFF
j_call: TRBJ2-7; v_call: TRBV18; d_call: TRBD1; clone_size: .; cdr3_length: 14; cdr3_nt: TGTGCCAGCTCACCCGGGACAGCGGACTACGAGCAGTACTTC; cdr3_aa: CASSPGTADYEQYF
j_call: TRBJ2-3; v_call: TRBV7-9; d_call: .; clone_size: .; cdr3_length: 15; cdr3_nt: TGTGCCAGCAGCTTAGTAATGGGGGGGCCAGATACGCAGTATTTT; cdr3_aa: CASSLVMGGPDTQYF
j_call: TRBJ2-7; v_call: TRBV18; d_call: TRBD1; clone_size: .; cdr3_length: 15; cdr3_nt: TGTGCCAGCTCACTGGGACAGGGGAGCTCCTACGAGCAGTACTTC; cdr3_aa: CASSLGQGSSYEQYF
j_call: TRBJ1-2; v_call: TRBV9; d_call: TRBD1; clone_size: .; cdr3_length: 15; cdr3_nt: TGTGCCAGCAGCGTATCGACAGGGGGTGTCTATGGCTACACCTTC; cdr3_aa: CASSVSTGGVYGYTF
j_call: TRBJ2-3; v_call: TRBV9; d_call: TRBD2; clone_size: .; cdr3_length: 17; cdr3_nt: TGTGCCAGCAGCGTAGGGTTAGCGGGGGCCCGAACAGATACGCAGTATTTT; cdr3_aa: CASSVGLAGARTDTQYF
j_call: TRBJ2-5; v_call: TRBV29-1; d_call: .; clone_size: once; cdr3_length: 12; cdr3_nt: TGCAGCTGGGGAGACTACCAAGAGACCCAGTACTTC; cdr3_aa: CSWGDYQETQYF
j_call: TRBJ2-6; v_call: TRBV4-1; d_call: .; clone_size: .; cdr3_length: 17; cdr3_nt: TGCGCCAGCAGCCAAGGGGGCGGCCCCTCTGGGGCCAACGTCCTGACTTTC; cdr3_aa: CASSQGGGPSGANVLTF
j_call: TRBJ2-1; v_call: TRBV25-1; d_call: TRBD1; clone_size: .; cdr3_length: 15; cdr3_nt: TGTGCCAGCAGTGAGTCGAGGGGGCCCGGCGGTGAGCAGTTCTTC; cdr3_aa: CASSESRGPGGEQFF
j_call: TRBJ1-4; v_call: TRBV12-3/TRBV12-4; d_call: TRBD1; clone_size: .; cdr3_length: 13; cdr3_nt: TGTGCCAGCACGACAGGGCCTACTGAAAAACTGTTTTTT; cdr3_aa: CASTTGPTEKLFF
j_call: TRBJ2-7; v_call: TRBV18; d_call: TRBD1; clone_size: .; cdr3_length: 15; cdr3_nt: TGTGCCAGCTCACCACCGGGGACAGGGCATTACGAGCAGTACTTC; cdr3_aa: CASSPPGTGHYEQYF
j_call: TRBJ1-3; v_call: TRBV4-1; d_call: .; clone_size: .; cdr3_length: 16; cdr3_nt: TGCGCCAGCAGCCAAGCAAGTGGCCGCTCTGGAAACACCATATATTTT; cdr3_aa: CASSQASGRSGNTIYF